This T cell receptor beta chain was sequenced during a study of early T cells in non-severe SARS-CoV-2 infection. Across the whole study: Bulk RNA from unsorted whole blood was sequenced; chains were unpaired.

This clonotype was counted at least ten times. TCRdb passed the 5' RACE reads through MiXCR, listing each CDR3 protein once. The sample records 85,000 to 90,000 distinct CDR3 sequences, roughly 14% being singletons. This receptor was identified in an adult who was a healthcare worker with PCR-confirmed SARS-CoV-2 infection or an uninfected control (not recorded which). Sample: whole blood.

The CDR3 DNA reads as TGTGCCAGCAGCCATAACCCTAATGGCTACACCTTC. Translating gives CASSHNPNGYTF. This chain uses TRBV4-2 with TRBJ1-2; D ambiguous. The CDR3 length is 12 residues. Trimming pared 3 bases from V and 6 bases from J, leaving 8 bases between. CDR1 and CDR2 (germline): LGHNA, YNFKEQ.